These 28 T cell receptor beta chains originate from one sample sequenced in a study of blood T cell repertoires in COVID-19. TCRdb's copy holds only in-frame clones and misses some; the assay was immunoSEQ multiplex PCR. The repertoire has approximately 99,000 clones, 88% of them found once; the top ten carry less than 2.5%. The sample taken for sequencing was peripheral blood. The origin of the receptors is a human donor in a cohort sampled during active COVID-19.

This chain uses TRBV6-1 with TRBJ2-6; D is undetermined. Germline CDR1 MNHNS, CDR2 SASEGT. V was clipped by 1 base and J by 0 bases, with 4 bases between them. This CDR3 is 15 amino acids long. The CDR3 is CASSEDSSGANVLTF. The CDR3 coding sequence is TGTGCCAGCAGTGAAGACAGCTCTGGGGCCAACGTCCTGACTTTC.

The rearrangement uses TRBV2 and TRBJ2-5; 7 nucleotides agree with TRBD2. Trimming removed 5 bases from V and 1 base from J; junction bases left unmatched: 7. Germline values: CDR1 SNHLY, CDR2 FYNNEI. CDR3 length equals 15 residues. CDR3 bases: TGTGCCAGCAGTTCGAGCGGGGTGCTCCAAGAGACCCAGTACTTC. Translating gives CASSSSGVLQETQYF.

Of note for this clone: Germline and junction disagree at one end, which may indicate a read error. This sequence joins TRBV19 and TRBJ1-2; no clear D gene. The CDR3 length is 13 residues. In germline, CDR1 is LNHDA, CDR2 SQIVND (reference sequence). The CDR3 region has the DNA TGTGCCAGTATCGACGCTTTCGACTATGGCTACACCTTT. This sequence encodes CASIDAFDYGYTF. Full variable domain (remainder filled in from reference TRBV19 and TRBJ1-2): DGGITQSPKYLFRKEGQNVTLSCEQNLNHDAMYWYRQDPGQGLRLIYYSQIVNDFQKGDIAEGYSVSREKKESFPLTVTSAQKNPTAFYLCASIDAFDYGYTFGSGTRLTVV.

The chain joins TRBV7-3 to TRBJ2-2; 10 positions match TRBD2. This CDR3 has 15 amino acids. CDR1 SGHTA and CDR2 FQGTGA come from the germline V gene. Trimming took 3 bases from V and 5 from J; bases not matched to a gene: 3. DNA of the CDR3: TGTGCCAGCAGCTTGGGACTAGCGATGACCGGGGAGCTGTTTTTT. It codes for CASSLGLAMTGELFF.

V usage is TRBV5-4 and J usage is TRBJ2-1; 14 bases fit TRBD2. V shed 4 bases and J 10 bases; nucleotides not matched to a gene: 10. CDR1 SGHNT and CDR2 YYREEE come from the germline V gene (reference sequence). The length of the CDR3 is 16 residues. This CDR3 reads CASSRAGTSGGREQFF. The CDR3 coding sequence is TGTGCCAGCAGCCGGGCCGGGACTAGCGGGGGCCGGGAGCAGTTCTTC. Full variable domain (missing parts from reference TRBV5-4 and TRBJ2-1): ETGVTQSPTHLIKTRGQQVTLRCSSQSGHNTVSWYQQALGQGPQFIFQYYREEENGRGNFPPRFSGLQFPNYSSELNVNALELDDSALYLCASSRAGTSGGREQFFGPGTRLTVL.

The V call is TRBV5-1, the J call TRBJ2-7, with D possibly TRBD1 on 5 matching bases. CDR3 size: 16 residues. Trimming shortened V by 2 bases and J by 0 bases, and 15 bases separated the two germline ends. From germline, CDR1 is SGHRS and CDR2 YFSETQ. In nucleotides, the CDR3 is TGCGCCAGCAGCTTAACAGGTTACGCGGACTCCTACGAGCAGTACTTC. Its protein product is CASSLTGYADSYEQYF.

V gene TRBV5-8 combines with J gene TRBJ1-4, with D unresolved. V was trimmed by 5 bases and J by 0 bases, leaving 11 bases between them. Germline V CDR1 and CDR2: SGHTS, YDEGEE. CDR3 length: 15 amino acids. The CDR3 reads CASRLSDSTNEKLFF. The CDR3 DNA sequence: TGTGCCAGCAGACTGAGTGATTCAACTAATGAAAAACTGTTTTTT.

The gene calls are TRBV27 and TRBJ2-3; the match to TRBD1 covers 10 bases. V lost 2 bases to trimming and J lost 1 base; unmatched junction nucleotides: 12. Germline loops: CDR1 MNHEY, CDR2 SMNVEV (reference sequence). The CDR3 is 19 residues long. CDR3 region: CASSLMGQGSPTGTDTQYF. In DNA form, the CDR3 reads TGTGCCAGCAGTTTAATGGGACAGGGGTCCCCCACTGGCACAGATACGCAGTATTTT.

The V gene is TRBV9, the J gene TRBJ1-1, with 8 nucleotides matching TRBD1. The CDR3 spans 15 residues. J lost 1 base, V lost 3 bases, and 5 bases had no gene match. Germline CDR1 SGDLS, CDR2 YYNGEE. The CDR3 loop reads CASSAGTGGNTEAFF. CDR3 DNA: TGTGCCAGCAGCGCCGGGACAGGAGGGAACACTGAAGCTTTCTTT.

The chain uses TRBV29-1 and TRBJ2-5; TRBD1 aligns across 7 bases. Germline V CDR1 and CDR2: SQVTM, ANQGSEA. The junction had 7 bases not matched to a gene; V was cut back by 2 bases and J by 4 bases. This CDR3 is built from 14 residues. This CDR3 reads CSVEMSAGGETQYF. The DNA for the CDR3 is TGCAGCGTTGAAATGTCGGCAGGGGGAGAGACCCAGTACTTC.

V gene TRBV10-2 combines with J gene TRBJ1-1; 9 bases match TRBD1. Trimming took 3 bases from V and 10 from J; bases not matched to a gene: 6. The CDR3 runs 13 residues. Germline lookup yields CDR1 WSHSY and CDR2 SAAADI. CDR3 nucleotide sequence: TGCGCCAGCAGTGAAAACAGGGGGCTAGGAGCTTTCTTT. Amino acid sequence: CASSENRGLGAFF.

The chain joins TRBV18 to TRBJ2-7, with D maybe TRBD1 (6 bases). The CDR3 totals 15 residues. Looked up from germline, CDR1 is KGHSH and CDR2 is LQKENI. V was trimmed by 2 bases and J by 5 bases, leaving 16 bases between them. CDR3 in DNA: TGTGCCAGCTCACCAAAGAGGCAGGGGCTCGACGAGCAGTACTTC. This gives the protein CASSPKRQGLDEQYF.

The chain carries TRBV2 and TRBJ1-4; 7 bases match TRBD1. This CDR3 has 16 amino acids. Germline values: CDR1 SNHLY, CDR2 FYNNEI. The ends lost 6 bases at V and 0 bases at J; junction bases unmatched: 7. The CDR3 nucleotides are TGTGCCAGCAGCCCTGGGACAGCTGCAACTAATGAAAAACTGTTTTTT. Amino acids: CASSPGTAATNEKLFF.

The chain uses TRBV24-1 and TRBJ2-1, with D possibly TRBD2 on 5 matching bases. Trimming removed 6 bases from V and 3 bases from J, with 11 bases in between. The length of the CDR3 is 14 residues. The germline CDR1 and CDR2 sequences are KGHDR and SFDVKD. This CDR3 is CATSSGGSYNEQFF. In DNA, the CDR3 is TGTGCCACCAGTAGCGGCGGAAGCTACAATGAGCAGTTCTTC.

V is TRBV13 and J is TRBJ2-6, with a possible D match to TRBD1 (6 bases). This CDR3 is 16 amino acids long. Germline V lookup: CDR1 PRHDT, CDR2 FYEKMQ (reference sequence). Trimming cost V 5 bases and J 1 base, with 12 bases left between them. The CDR3 sequence is CASSLEQGSGANVLTF. The CDR3 DNA follows: TGTGCCAGCAGCCTAGAACAGGGTTCTGGGGCCAACGTCCTGACTTTC.

The V gene is TRBV2, the J gene TRBJ1-1; TRBD1 might be the D (5 bases). V lost 3 bases and J lost 4, with 12 bases in between. Germline CDR1 reads SNHLY; CDR2 reads FYNNEI. The length of the CDR3 is 14 residues. CDR3 amino acids: CASSDFGGFTEAFF. In DNA, the CDR3 is TGTGCCAGCAGTGACTTCGGGGGGTTCACTGAAGCTTTCTTT. The complete variable domain, with remaining parts taken from reference TRBV2 and TRBJ1-1, reads EPEVTQTPSHQVTQMGQEVILRCVPISNHLYFYWYRQILGQKVEFLVSFYNNEISEKSEIFDDQFSVERPDGSNFTLKIRSTKLEDSAMYFCASSDFGGFTEAFFGQGTRLTVV.

V is TRBV2 and J is TRBJ2-2, with D possibly matching TRBD1 (5 bases). CDR3 length: 14 amino acids. Germline V gives CDR1 SNHLY, CDR2 FYNNEI. V gave up 4 bases and J gave up 3 bases, with 9 bases separating them. The CDR3 reads CASSASGYTGELFF. In nucleotides, the CDR3 is TGTGCCAGCAGTGCGTCAGGGTACACCGGGGAGCTGTTTTTT.

This clone has just a few counts. The CDR3 protein is CASSLIGGPENSPLHF. CDR3 nucleotides: TGCGCCAGCAGCTTAATCGGGGGGCCGGAGAATTCACCCCTCCACTTT. The chain joins TRBV5-1 to TRBJ1-6; a weak D match, TRBD1 (6 bases). The CDR3 covers 16 residues. Trimming took off 2 bases at V and 7 bases at J, with 16 bases between the two ends. The germline V gene encodes CDR1 SGHRS and CDR2 YFSETQ.

The V call is TRBV7-6, the J call TRBJ2-2, with D possibly TRBD2 on 6 matching bases. Between the trimmed V and J ends, which lost 4 bases and 1 base, there was a span of 7 bases. Germline V lookup: CDR1 SGHVS, CDR2 FNYEAQ. This CDR3 has 14 residues. Here the CDR3 DNA reads TGTGCCAGCAGCTCTAGCGTGAACACCGGGGAGCTGTTTTTT. Translation gives CASSSSVNTGELFF.

The J gene is TRBJ1-6, the V gene TRBV7-8; the match to TRBD1 covers 7 bases. This CDR3 spans 16 amino acids. The ends lost 5 bases at V and 4 bases at J; junction bases unmatched: 8. Germline lookup yields CDR1 SGHVS and CDR2 FQNEAQ. The CDR3 region is CASSPRQGRYNSPLHF. The CDR3 DNA sequence: TGTGCCAGCAGCCCGCGACAGGGACGGTATAATTCACCCCTCCACTTT. Based on the CDR3 plus reference TRBV7-8 and TRBJ1-6, the full variable domain is GAGVSQSPRYKVAKRGQDVALRCDPISGHVSLFWYQQALGQGPEFLTYFQNEAQLDKSGLPSDRFFAERPEGSVSTLKIQRTQQEDSAVYLCASSPRQGRYNSPLHFGNGTRLTVT.

The genes are TRBV2 and TRBJ1-4; D is uncertain. The V gene lost 5 bases and the J gene lost 10 bases, with 17 bases spanning the gap. CDR3 size: 14 residues. Germline CDR1 SNHLY, CDR2 FYNNEI. The CDR3 loop reads CASSLEFSYGKLFF. In nucleotides, the CDR3 is TGTGCCAGCAGTCTAGAATTCTCGTATGGAAAACTGTTTTTT.

This clone was seen just once. This chain connects TRBV7-8 to TRBJ2-7, with a tentative D call TRBD2 (5 bases). The CDR3 spans 15 residues. Trimming stripped 6 bases from V and 3 bases from J, with 18 bases between. The germline CDR1 and CDR2 sequences are SGHVS and FQNEAQ. The CDR3 DNA reads as TGTGCCAGCAGAAAGGAGGCTAGCAGTCACTACGAGCAGTACTTC. Its translation is CASRKEASSHYEQYF.

This clone was seen only a few times. V gene TRBV21-1 combines with J gene TRBJ2-5; the listed D gene, TRBD2, was not tested against the DNA. TRBV21-1 is termed a pseudogene. This CDR3 comprises 18 residues. For the CDR3, the DNA is TGTGCCAGCAGCACCCTCCACAAGCGGGGGAGGTACCAAGAGACCCAGTACTTC. Protein sequence: CASSTLHKRGRYQETQYF.

CDR3 sequence reads: CATRDNVEKLFF. In nucleotides, the CDR3 is TGTGCGACCCGGGACAACGTCGAAAAACTGTTTTTT. The J gene is TRBJ1-4, the V gene TRBV2; tentative D call: TRBD1 (6 bases). Germline lookup yields CDR1 SNHLY and CDR2 FYNNEI. CDR3 length: 12 amino acids.

The chain is built from TRBV5-6 and TRBJ2-3; no firm D call. Germline V CDR1 and CDR2: SGHDT, YYEEEE. The CDR3 is 14 residues long. V was cut by 2 bases and J by 4 bases, with 11 bases left in between. As DNA, the CDR3 is TGTGCCAGCAGCTTTGGTCGGAGCGCAGATACGCAGTATTTT. Amino acids: CASSFGRSADTQYF.

This chain uses TRBV5-1 with TRBJ2-7, with 7 positions matching TRBD1. V shed 0 bases and J 6 bases; nucleotides not matched to a gene: 9. Germline CDR1 SGHRS, CDR2 YFSETQ. CDR3 length equals 15 residues. In DNA, the CDR3 is TGCGCCAGCAGCTTGGAGGCGACAGGGAGAACCGAGCAGTACTTC. This sequence encodes CASSLEATGRTEQYF.

The rearrangement joins TRBV13 to TRBJ1-3; D not certain. CDR1 and CDR2 from the germline V gene are PRHDT and FYEKMQ (reference sequence). The CDR3 is 15 amino acids. Trimming removed 5 bases from V and 2 bases from J, with 13 bases in between. The CDR3 here is CASSPLTGAGNTIYF. The CDR3 DNA reads TGTGCCAGCAGCCCTTTAACCGGGGCTGGAAACACCATATATTTT. The whole variable domain, remainder taken from reference TRBV13 and TRBJ1-3, is AAGVIQSPRHLIKEKRETATLKCYPIPRHDTVYWYQQGPGQDPQFLISFYEKMQSDKGSIPDRFSAQQFSDYHSELNMSSLELGDSALYFCASSPLTGAGNTIYFGEGSWLTVV.

The V gene is TRBV18, the J gene TRBJ1-4; D possibly corresponds to TRBD1 (6 bases). The CDR3 runs 13 residues. Trimming removed 3 bases from V and 7 bases from J, with 9 bases in between. Germline loops: CDR1 KGHSH, CDR2 LQKENI. For the CDR3, the DNA is TGTGCCAGCTCACCCCCAGGGGTTGAAAAACTGTTTTTT. This gives the protein CASSPPGVEKLFF.